This TCR beta chain is drawn from a study of CD8 T cells in Susac syndrome. CD8+ and CD4+ blood T cells underwent TCR beta sequencing. The CDR3 length is 14 residues. V lost 3 bases to trimming and J lost 6 bases; unmatched junction nucleotides: 7. RNA was extracted with the RNeasy kit, and a quantity of roughly 0.45 to 1 ug was reverse transcribed using random hexamers. TCRdb reprocessed the immunoSEQ multiplex PCR reads with MiXCR, giving one entry per CDR3 protein. The table has tens of thousands of distinct CDR3 sequences, over 75% seen once; the top ten hold just over 0.5%. The V and J genes are TRBV12-3 or TRBV12-4 and TRBJ2-7, with TRBD1 identical over 8 bases. This TCR came from a human donor with multiple sclerosis. The sequenced sample was CD8+ T cells from PBMCs. CDR3 amino acids: CASSFSHTGGEQYF. The CDR3 DNA sequence: TGTGCCAGCAGTTTTTCCCATACAGGGGGCGAGCAGTACTTC.